This TCR beta chain was profiled in a study of CD8+ T cells in alopecia areata. Study-wide background: The SALT score measured affected scalp surface percentage in treated patients. Study conclusions and caveats: In scalp samples, resident alphabeta T cells of normal skin are also sequenced. Scalp clonality, together with expanded CD8+ clones among the top 100, fell significantly with tofacitinib. With just one nonresponder, it is still uncertain whether baseline CD8+ expansion relates to response.

As to treatment: oral pan-JAK inhibitor, 5-10 mg twice daily. In the case of this clone: The antigen is unknown.

cDNA prepared by RNA extraction and subsequent reverse transcription served as the template for sequencing. Data came from immunoSEQ multiplex PCR; TCRdb stores just in-frame clones and leaves some out. Among roughly 280,000 clones listed, 60% were seen once. The germline V and J ends were trimmed by 8 bases and 5 bases, with 11 bases remaining between them. The germline CDR1 and CDR2 sequences are SGDLS and YYNGEE. This CDR3 spans 11 amino acids. The sequencing used CD4+ T cells sorted from blood, collected at week 52, from a patient treated with tofacitinib. The sequence came from a human donor with alopecia areata. V and J are TRBV9 and TRBJ2-7; no clear D gene. The CDR3 here is CASAIGHEQYF. CDR3 nucleotides: TGTGCCAGTGCGATTGGGCACGAGCAGTACTTC.